Listed below are T cell receptor beta chains from one sample, sequenced in a study of T-cell memory formation after mild COVID-19. TCRdb reprocessed the 5' RACE reads with MiXCR, giving one entry per CDR3 protein. Found here are hundreds of thousands of distinct CDR3 sequences, roughly 13% of them singletons; the top ten hold 20% to 25%. Source material: PBMCs or a T cell subset sorted from them (not recorded which). Receptors were obtained from a man in his late teens or twenties who had mild COVID-19 (a few samples of this study predate the infection). Cell type and time point are not known. Both conserved end residues are part of each CDR3. A D gene is named only where the DNA matches it firmly. Clone size is stated in some rows and not others, as once, few, many or a class when expanded.

d_call j_call v_call clone_size cdr3_aa cdr3_nt
TRBD1 TRBJ1-1 TRBV5-1 few CASSLETGSLTEAFF TGCGCCAGCAGCTTGGAGACAGGGAGTCTCACTGAAGCTTTCTTT
NA TRBJ1-1 TRBV7-8 NA CASSLGRRNTEAFF TGTGCCAGCAGCTTGGGCAGGCGCAACACTGAAGCTTTCTTT
NA TRBJ1-2 TRBV6-5 NA CASSPNSVLNYGYTF TGTGCCAGCAGTCCAAACAGTGTACTTAACTATGGCTACACCTTC
NA TRBJ1-1 TRBV9 once CASAEGGNTEAFF TGTGCCAGCGCCGAGGGTGGGAACACTGAAGCTTTCTTT
NA TRBJ1-4 TRBV6-5 once CASRQIEKLFF TGTGCCAGCAGGCAGATAGAAAAACTGTTTTTT
TRBD1 TRBJ1-4 TRBV4-3 few CASSQEYRGQEKLFF TGCGCCAGCAGCCAAGAGTACAGGGGGCAGGAAAAACTGTTTTTT
NA TRBJ1-1 TRBV12-3/TRBV12-4 NA CASSWVGSAFF TGTGCCAGCAGTTGGGTGGGATCGGCTTTCTTT
NA TRBJ2-5 TRBV6-2/TRBV6-3 NA CASSYSNRNQYF TGTGCCAGCAGTTACTCGAATAGGAACCAGTACTTC
TRBD1 TRBJ1-2 TRBV28 few CASGQGADYGYTF TGTGCCAGCGGACAGGGGGCGGACTATGGCTACACCTTC
NA TRBJ2-1 TRBV4-2 many CASSQEGRSEQFF TGTGCCAGCAGCCAAGAAGGGCGTAGCGAGCAGTTCTTC
TRBD2 TRBJ2-1 TRBV7-6 NA CASSLAASGGAANEQFF TGTGCCAGCAGCTTAGCGGCTAGCGGGGGGGCCGCAAATGAGCAGTTCTTC
NA TRBJ2-5 TRBV15 few CATTQQVQETQYF TGTGCCACCACACAACAGGTCCAAGAGACCCAGTACTTC
TRBD2 TRBJ2-3 TRBV7-3 NA CASSFTSGEDTQYF TGTGCCAGCAGCTTTACTAGCGGGGAGGATACGCAGTATTTT
NA TRBJ2-2 TRBV6-2/TRBV6-3 NA CASSPREGTGELFF TGTGCCAGCAGTCCTCGTGAAGGCACCGGGGAGCTGTTTTTT
TRBD1 TRBJ2-2 TRBV4-3 once CASSHRSGTGLLAGELFF TGCGCCAGCAGCCATCGTTCAGGGACAGGGTTACTGGCCGGGGAGCTGTTTTTT
NA TRBJ1-4 TRBV15 NA CATSRAPAGGREKLFF TGTGCCACCAGCAGGGCCCCGGCAGGCGGTAGGGAAAAACTGTTTTTT
NA TRBJ2-7 TRBV7-2 few CASSLNGDGVGEQYF TGTGCCAGCAGCTTGAATGGGGACGGGGTCGGGGAGCAGTACTTC
NA TRBJ1-4 TRBV12-3/TRBV12-4 NA CASSLIPANEKLFF TGTGCCAGCAGTCTCATCCCAGCTAATGAAAAACTGTTTTTT
NA TRBJ2-5 TRBV6-2/TRBV6-3 few CASSYGGQTQYF TGTGCCAGCAGTTACGGTGGGCAGACCCAGTACTTC
NA TRBJ1-1 TRBV7-2 many CASSLGENTEAFF TGTGCCAGCAGCTTAGGAGAGAACACTGAAGCTTTCTTT
NA TRBJ1-2 TRBV7-9 few CASSLAKVYGYTF TGTGCCAGCAGCTTAGCGAAAGTCTATGGCTACACCTTC
NA TRBJ2-4 TRBV6-5 NA CASSYVWQGGDIQYF TGTGCCAGCAGTTACGTGTGGCAGGGGGGGGACATTCAGTACTTC
NA TRBJ1-2 TRBV5-1 NA CASSLDPGRIHGYTF TGCGCCAGCAGCTTGGATCCAGGGCGGATTCATGGCTACACCTTC
NA TRBJ2-4 TRBV7-2 few CASSLNRVTKNIQYF TGTGCCAGCAGCTTAAACAGGGTTACCAAAAACATTCAGTACTTC
NA TRBJ2-3 TRBV4-1 few CASSQPRQADTQYF TGCGCCAGCAGCCAACCGCGACAGGCAGATACGCAGTATTTT
NA TRBJ2-7 TRBV13 NA CASSRTAREQYF TGTGCCAGCAGTCGGACAGCGAGAGAGCAGTACTTC
NA TRBJ1-2 TRBV7-6 NA CASSLGQEYGYTF TGTGCCAGCAGCTTAGGGCAGGAGTATGGCTACACCTTC
NA TRBJ2-7 TRBV20-1 few CSARDYRSYEQYF TGCAGTGCTAGGGACTACCGCTCCTACGAGCAGTACTTC
NA TRBJ1-2 TRBV7-2 NA CASSLGYGEYSINGYTF TGTGCCAGCAGCTTAGGGTATGGCGAGTACAGTATAAATGGCTACACCTTC
NA TRBJ1-1 TRBV5-1 few CASSLEIGYAFF TGCGCCAGCAGCTTGGAAATAGGGTACGCTTTCTTT
NA TRBJ1-5 TRBV12-3/TRBV12-4 NA CASSPVIGNQPQHF TGTGCCAGCAGCCCAGTGATTGGCAATCAGCCCCAGCATTTT
TRBD1 TRBJ1-3 TRBV6-5 NA CASSLQGFSGNTIYF TGTGCCAGCAGTCTACAGGGGTTCTCTGGAAACACCATATATTTT
TRBD2 TRBJ2-3 TRBV5-5 NA CASSTGLAGVASTDTQYF TGTGCCAGCAGCACCGGACTAGCGGGGGTGGCTAGCACAGATACGCAGTATTTT
NA TRBJ2-2 TRBV20-1 many CSAPRGSGELFF TGCAGTGCTCCCAGGGGATCGGGGGAGCTGTTTTTT
NA TRBJ1-3 TRBV9 few CASSVLDSSGNTIYF TGTGCCAGCAGCGTATTAGATAGCTCTGGAAACACCATATATTTT
TRBD1 TRBJ1-5 TRBV6-1 few CASSGDRGLQPQHF TGTGCCAGCAGTGGGGACAGGGGGCTTCAGCCCCAGCATTTT
NA TRBJ1-2 TRBV7-9 few CASSLISLAYGYTF TGTGCCAGCAGCTTAATCTCCTTGGCCTATGGCTACACCTTC
TRBD2 TRBJ2-1 TRBV29-1 many CSVERGGYNEQFF TGCAGCGTTGAACGGGGGGGCTACAATGAGCAGTTCTTC
NA TRBJ1-1 TRBV3-1 NA CASSPRAAGQTEAFF TGTGCCAGCAGCCCTCGGGCGGCAGGGCAGACTGAAGCTTTCTTT
NA TRBJ2-5 TRBV10-3 few CAISSSTGQETQYF TGTGCCATCAGTTCCTCGACAGGACAAGAGACCCAGTACTTC
TRBD1 TRBJ1-6 TRBV12-3/TRBV12-4 many CASSQTGGSSPLHF TGTGCCAGCAGTCAAACAGGGGGCAGTTCACCCCTCCACTTT
TRBD2 TRBJ2-1 TRBV7-2 many CASSSLAGVYNEQFF TGTGCCAGCAGCTCTCTCGCGGGGGTCTACAATGAGCAGTTCTTC
TRBD1 TRBJ2-1 TRBV4-1 NA CASSQLTGGNEQFF TGCGCCAGCAGCCAGTTGACAGGGGGAAATGAGCAGTTCTTC
NA TRBJ1-4 TRBV7-3 few CASSLYAGWSKLFF TGTGCCAGCAGCTTATATGCAGGATGGAGTAAACTGTTTTTT
TRBD1 TRBJ1-5 TRBV2 NA CASSTTGVQPQHF TGTGCCAGCAGCACGACAGGGGTTCAGCCCCAGCATTTT
NA TRBJ1-1 TRBV9 NA CASSRRPRTEAFF TGTGCCAGCAGCAGGAGACCTCGTACTGAAGCTTTCTTT
TRBD1 TRBJ1-2 TRBV7-2 NA CASSASRDRAIGYTF TGTGCCAGCAGCGCTTCCCGGGACAGGGCAATTGGCTACACCTTC
NA TRBJ1-2 TRBV12-3/TRBV12-4 NA CASSLAGKQGYTF TGTGCCAGCAGTTTAGCAGGGAAGCAGGGCTACACCTTC